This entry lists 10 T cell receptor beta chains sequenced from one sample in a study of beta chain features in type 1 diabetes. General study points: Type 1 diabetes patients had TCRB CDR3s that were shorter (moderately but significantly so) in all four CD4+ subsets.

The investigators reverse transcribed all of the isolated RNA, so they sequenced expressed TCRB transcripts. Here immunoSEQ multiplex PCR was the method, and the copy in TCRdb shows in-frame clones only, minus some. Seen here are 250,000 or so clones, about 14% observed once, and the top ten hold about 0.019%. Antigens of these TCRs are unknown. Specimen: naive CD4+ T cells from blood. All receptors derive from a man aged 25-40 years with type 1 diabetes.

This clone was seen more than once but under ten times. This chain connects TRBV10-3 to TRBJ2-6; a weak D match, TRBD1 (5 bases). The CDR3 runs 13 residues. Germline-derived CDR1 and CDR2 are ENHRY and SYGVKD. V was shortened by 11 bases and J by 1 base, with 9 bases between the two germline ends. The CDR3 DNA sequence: TGTGCCGAACAGGTTTCTGGGGCCAACGTCCTGACTTTC. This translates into CAEQVSGANVLTF.

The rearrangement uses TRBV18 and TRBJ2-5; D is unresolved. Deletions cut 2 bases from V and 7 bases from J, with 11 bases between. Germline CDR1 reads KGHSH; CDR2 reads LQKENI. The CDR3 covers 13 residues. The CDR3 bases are TGTGCCAGCTCACCAGAATCTACCGGGACCCAGTACTTC. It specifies CASSPESTGTQYF.

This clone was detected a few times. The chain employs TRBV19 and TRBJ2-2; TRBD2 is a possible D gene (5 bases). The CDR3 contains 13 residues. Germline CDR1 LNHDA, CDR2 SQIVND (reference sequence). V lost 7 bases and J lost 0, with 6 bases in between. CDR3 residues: CASKLANTGELFF. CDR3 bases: TGTGCCAGTAAACTAGCGAACACCGGGGAGCTGTTTTTT.

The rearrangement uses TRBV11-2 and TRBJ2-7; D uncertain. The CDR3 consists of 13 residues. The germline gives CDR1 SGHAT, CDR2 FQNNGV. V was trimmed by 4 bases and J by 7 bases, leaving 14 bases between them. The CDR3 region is CASSSIRNGEQYF. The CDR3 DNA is TGTGCCAGCAGCTCAATCAGAAACGGGGAGCAGTACTTC.

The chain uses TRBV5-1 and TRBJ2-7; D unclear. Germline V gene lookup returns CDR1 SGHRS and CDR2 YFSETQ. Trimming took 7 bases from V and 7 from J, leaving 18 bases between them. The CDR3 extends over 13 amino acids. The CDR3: CASGPGSVEEQYF. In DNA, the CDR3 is TGCGCCAGCGGCCCCGGGTCAGTAGAGGAGCAGTACTTC.

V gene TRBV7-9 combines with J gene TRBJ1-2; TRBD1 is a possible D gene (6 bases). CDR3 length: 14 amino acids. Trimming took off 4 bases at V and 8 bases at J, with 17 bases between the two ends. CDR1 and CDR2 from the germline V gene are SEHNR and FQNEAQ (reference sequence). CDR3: CASSSLTGSEGYTF. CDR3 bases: TGTGCCAGCAGCTCCTTGACAGGCTCCGAGGGCTACACCTTC.

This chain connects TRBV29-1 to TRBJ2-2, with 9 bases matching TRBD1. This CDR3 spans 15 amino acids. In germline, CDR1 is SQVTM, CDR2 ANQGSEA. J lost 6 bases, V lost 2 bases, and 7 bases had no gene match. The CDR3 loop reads CSVESPDRGSGELFF. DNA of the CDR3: TGCAGCGTTGAATCTCCGGACAGGGGATCCGGGGAGCTGTTTTTT.

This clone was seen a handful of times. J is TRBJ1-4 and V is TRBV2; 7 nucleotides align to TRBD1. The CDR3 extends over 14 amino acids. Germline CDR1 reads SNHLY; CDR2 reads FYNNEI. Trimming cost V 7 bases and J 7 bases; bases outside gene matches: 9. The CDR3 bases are TGTGCCAGCATCCCAGACAGGGTCTTTGAAAAACTGTTTTTT. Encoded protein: CASIPDRVFEKLFF.

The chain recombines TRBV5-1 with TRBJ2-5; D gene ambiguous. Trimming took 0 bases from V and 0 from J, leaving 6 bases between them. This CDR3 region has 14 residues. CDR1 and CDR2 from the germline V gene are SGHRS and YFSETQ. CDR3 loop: CASSLVSYQETQYF. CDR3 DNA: TGCGCCAGCAGCTTGGTTTCCTACCAAGAGACCCAGTACTTC.

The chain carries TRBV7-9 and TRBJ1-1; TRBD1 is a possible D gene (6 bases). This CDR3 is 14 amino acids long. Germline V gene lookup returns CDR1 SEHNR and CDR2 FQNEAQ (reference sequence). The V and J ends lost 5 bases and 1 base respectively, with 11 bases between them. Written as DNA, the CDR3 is TGTGCCAGCAGCCCCGGGACACAGAACACTGAAGCTTTCTTT. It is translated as CASSPGTQNTEAFF.